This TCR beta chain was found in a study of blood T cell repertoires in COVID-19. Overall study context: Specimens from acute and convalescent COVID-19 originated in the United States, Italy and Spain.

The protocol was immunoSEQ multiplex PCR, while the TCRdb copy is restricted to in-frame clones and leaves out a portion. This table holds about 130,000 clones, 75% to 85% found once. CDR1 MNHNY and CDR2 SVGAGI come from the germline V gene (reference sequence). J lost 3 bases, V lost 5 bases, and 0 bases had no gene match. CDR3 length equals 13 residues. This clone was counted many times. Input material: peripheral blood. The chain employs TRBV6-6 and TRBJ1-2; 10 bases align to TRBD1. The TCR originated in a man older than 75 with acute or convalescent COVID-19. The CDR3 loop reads CASSGTGDYGYTF. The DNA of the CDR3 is TGTGCCAGCAGTGGGACAGGGGACTATGGCTACACCTTC.